The clone carrying this TCR beta chain has just a few counts. Original analysis: The assay estimated nucleated cells by amplifying reference gene primers. Only in-frame clones appear in the TCRdb table, and some are missing; sequencing was by immunoSEQ multiplex PCR. V and J calls plus clone size are reproduced from that table; the DNA served to infer D and trimming. The sample lists roughly 55,000 clones; roughly 80% were seen once. Germline V CDR1 and CDR2: MNHEY, SVGAGI. The CDR3 has 14 amino acids. Trimming removed 6 bases at V and 1 base at J, with 12 bases between. This sample stems from a study of blood T cell repertoires in COVID-19. Study details: COVID-19 samples, acute and convalescent, were from the United States, Italy and Spain.

This receptor was identified in a man in his sixties with acute or convalescent COVID-19. The specimen sequenced was peripheral blood. V usage is TRBV6-5 and J usage is TRBJ1-1; tentatively, D is TRBD1 (5 bases). The DNA of the CDR3 is TGTGCCAGCAGATTAGGGGCGCCGAACACTGAAGCTTTCTTT. Its protein is CASRLGAPNTEAFF.